Listed below are T cell receptor beta chains from one sample, sequenced in a study of blood T cell repertoires in COVID-19. The method was immunoSEQ multiplex PCR; TCRdb's version includes in-frame clones alone and lacks a portion of them. The table shows over 250,000 clones, with more than 75% occurring only once. Sequencing was performed on peripheral blood. These receptors were obtained from a man in his forties who had recovered from COVID-19. Both conserved end residues are trimmed from each CDR3. Each record gives: V gene, CDR3 protein.

>TRBV4-3
ASSQDQTSGQGNNEQF
>TRBV7-2
ASSLRAGTTADTQY
>TRBV25-1
ASSYRQISNYGYT
>TRBV1
TSSQSSLEWQF
>TRBV11-2
ASSRTGRDTEAF
>TRBV5-1
ASSLPGGSSYEQY
>TRBV2
ASSEWDTPNIQY
>TRBV7-9
ASSSTRETQY
>TRBV2
ASSEQGALF
>TRBV5-1
ASSRETARNSPLH
>TRBV6-5
ASKPVGYEQY
>TRBV3-1/TRBV3-2
ASSHATSIHEQF
>TRBV27
ASSGLGKDTQY
>TRBV6-4
ASSDSRTGKDSNQPQH
>TRBV6-2/TRBV6-3
ASSWSGSGYT
>TRBV12-5
ASGLVLGTGDVNEQF
>TRBV18
ASSDNQGTSEAF
>TRBV7-2
ASSLVGGAAAEAF
>TRBV29-1
SVGTGAATEAF
>TRBV7-3
ASSFRTSGFNEQF
>TRBV12-5
ASGSYTYEQY
>TRBV5-4
AGYREETGELF
>TRBV5-1
ASSLGGLATLRNEQF
>TRBV18
ASSRGQGSNYGYT
>TRBV7-2
ASSLWTGSEQY
>TRBV7-2
ASSLMLTGGGDTQY
>TRBV5-1
ASNLDGTSGRYEQY
>TRBV27
ASRGTSGDNEQF
>TRBV27
ASSSGQGGRNEQF
>TRBV11-3
ASSSPPPGGSSYEQY
>TRBV24-1
ATPRVCDGGKYNEQF
>TRBV2
ASSERLAGVVDTQY
>TRBV3-1/TRBV3-2
ASRTSGSNGELF
>TRBV7-9
ASSTITDTQY
>TRBV7-9
ASSWNLADFTDTQY
>TRBV6-6
ASSFRTGGAETQY
>TRBV9
ASSPQGGNTEAF
>TRBV4-3
ASSQDWAGQEKLF
>TRBV29-1
SVEYGTGGGEQY
>TRBV7-9
ASSLPTGDSPLH